The next 27 T cell receptor beta chains were all read from a single sample in a study of blood T cell repertoires in COVID-19. TCRdb keeps only in-frame clones here, not all; method: immunoSEQ multiplex PCR. Seen here are about 97,000 clones, about nine tenths observed once, and the top ten hold 1.5% to 2%. The sequenced sample was peripheral blood. The receptors stem from a man aged 55 to 70 with acute or convalescent COVID-19.

J is TRBJ1-6 and V is TRBV30, with a possible D match to TRBD1 (6 bases). V dropped 0 bases and J dropped 12 bases, with 12 bases sitting between them. The CDR3 totals 13 residues. Germline V gene lookup returns CDR1 GTSNPN and CDR2 SVGIG (reference sequence). The CDR3 spells CAWSVGGAQPLHF. The CDR3 DNA is TGTGCCTGGAGTGTGGGGGGGGCACAACCCCTCCACTTT.

V gene TRBV5-4 combines with J gene TRBJ1-6, with 9 bases that match TRBD1. This CDR3 is built from 13 residues. The V gene's germline CDR1 is SGHNT and CDR2 YYREEE (reference sequence). J was trimmed by 9 bases and V by 7 bases; bases with no gene match: 5. In DNA, the CDR3 is TGTGCCAGCGCGGACAGGGGTGGTTCACCCCTCCACTTT. Protein product: CASADRGGSPLHF.

Remarks on this clone: Distinct nucleotide sequences in the sample also encode this CDR3. The chain carries TRBV27 and TRBJ1-5, with D unclear. V lost 2 bases, J lost 1 base, and 9 bases lay in between. CDR1 and CDR2 (germline): MNHEY, SMNVEV (reference sequence). There are 15 residues in the CDR3. CDR3: CASSLDSYSNQPQHF. The CDR3 DNA reads TGTGCCAGCAGTTTAGACTCTTACAGCAATCAGCCCCAGCATTTT.

The rearrangement links TRBV10-3 to TRBJ1-2, with 8 bases lining up with TRBD1. This CDR3 is 15 amino acids long. The V gene's germline CDR1 is ENHRY and CDR2 SYGVKD. The junction had 2 bases not matched to a gene; V was cut back by 0 bases and J by 2 bases. CDR3: CAISESAGGNYGYTF. In DNA, the CDR3 is TGTGCCATCAGTGAGTCGGCAGGGGGCAACTATGGCTACACCTTC.

The rearrangement uses TRBV7-9 and TRBJ2-3, with 12 bases identical to TRBD2. The CDR3 length is 17 residues. Germline-derived CDR1 and CDR2 are SEHNR and FQNEAQ (reference sequence). With V trimmed by 1 base and J by 6 bases, 8 bases remained unmatched. The CDR3 sequence is CASSLELAGGPGDTQYF. The CDR3 DNA is TGTGCCAGCAGCTTAGAGCTAGCGGGGGGGCCTGGGGATACGCAGTATTTT.

As concerns this clone: Other DNA sequences in this sample translate to the same CDR3. V is TRBV29-1 and J is TRBJ1-1, with 7 bases fitting TRBD1. Germline V gene lookup returns CDR1 SQVTM and CDR2 ANQGSEA. The CDR3 contains 14 residues. The V segment lost 4 bases and the J segment 0 bases; nucleotides outside the gene matches: 5. The CDR3 coding sequence is TGCAGCGTTGTCAGACAGGGTATGAACACTGAAGCTTTCTTT. This encodes CSVVRQGMNTEAFF.

The V call is TRBV2, the J call TRBJ2-4; 8 nucleotides line up with TRBD2. V lost 2 bases to trimming and J lost 14 bases; unmatched junction nucleotides: 8. Per germline, CDR1 SNHLY and CDR2 FYNNEI. This CDR3 has 13 residues. This chain's CDR3 is CASSERVAGRKYF. The CDR3 coding sequence is TGTGCCAGCAGTGAAAGAGTAGCGGGGAGAAAGTACTTC.

The chain recombines TRBV5-1 with TRBJ2-3; possibly TRBD1 for D (6 bases). This CDR3 spans 15 amino acids. Per germline, CDR1 SGHRS and CDR2 YFSETQ. V lost 4 bases and J 6 bases, leaving 18 bases between the germline ends. CDR3 amino acids: CASSEDRRIFDTQYF. CDR3 bases: TGCGCCAGCAGCGAGGACAGAAGGATATTTGATACGCAGTATTTT.

The rearrangement uses TRBV6-5 and TRBJ1-2; possibly TRBD1 for D (5 bases). The germline V and J ends were trimmed by 6 bases and 4 bases, with 12 bases remaining between them. This CDR3 is built from 13 residues. Per the germline V gene, CDR1 is MNHEY and CDR2 is SVGAGI. In DNA form, the CDR3 reads TGTGCCAGCAGGCCCAGGGCTCTCTATGGCTACACCTTC. It is translated as CASRPRALYGYTF.

This chain connects TRBV18 to TRBJ2-5; 7 nucleotides match TRBD1. Germline values: CDR1 KGHSH, CDR2 LQKENI. There are 15 residues in the CDR3. Trimming removed 0 bases from V and 6 bases from J; junction bases left unmatched: 7. The CDR3 loop is CASSPPTAGGQTQYF. CDR3 nucleotide sequence: TGTGCCAGCTCACCACCGACGGCAGGGGGTCAGACCCAGTACTTC.

This chain uses TRBV29-1 with TRBJ2-3; D is uncertain. The CDR3 sequence is 11 residues long. Germline CDR1 reads SQVTM; CDR2 reads ANQGSEA. The ends were cut back, 5 bases at V and 3 bases at J, with 6 bases in the middle. Here the CDR3 DNA reads TGCAGCGTTTTCCGGACAGATACGCAGTATTTT. Amino acid sequence: CSVFRTDTQYF.

The J gene is TRBJ2-1, the V gene TRBV1; the table's D gene call, TRBD2, was not cross checked with the DNA. TRBV1 represents a pseudogene. The CDR3 spans 20 residues. The CDR3, as DNA: TGCACCAGCAGCCAATGGATAAGGGGCGGGGGGCATCCCACCTACAATGAGCAGTTCTTC. Translation gives CTSSQWIRGGGHPTYNEQFF.

This chain connects TRBV7-2 to TRBJ2-5; the match to TRBD2 covers 10 bases. Trimming at V came to 1 base and at J to 6 bases, leaving 5 bases not matched to a gene. CDR1 is SGHTA, CDR2 FQGNSA, per germline. The CDR3 is 15 amino acids. CDR3 in amino acids: CASSLVAGGVKTQYF. The DNA of the CDR3 is TGTGCCAGCAGCTTAGTAGCGGGGGGCGTCAAGACCCAGTACTTC.

The V and J genes are TRBV6-6 and TRBJ1-4; 8 bases line up with TRBD1. This CDR3 is 14 amino acids long. The ends lost 6 bases at V and 8 bases at J; junction bases unmatched: 8. Germline assignment: CDR1 MNHNY and CDR2 SVGAGI (reference sequence). CDR3 sequence reads: CASRAGQAREKLFF. The CDR3 DNA reads TGTGCCAGCAGGGCGGGACAGGCGAGGGAAAAACTGTTTTTT.

The CDR3 DNA sequence: TGCAGCGTTGAAGACAGAAGCACAGATACGCAGTATTTT. This encodes CSVEDRSTDTQYF. The V and J genes are TRBV29-1 and TRBJ2-3; D is uncertain. CDR1 is SQVTM and CDR2 is ANQGSEA in the germline V gene. The CDR3 has 13 residues. Trimming took off 0 bases at V and 0 bases at J, with 4 bases between the two ends.

The V call is TRBV5-4, the J call TRBJ2-3; possible D gene TRBD2, 6 bases. The CDR3 length is 15 residues. Trimming shortened V by 2 bases and J by 0 bases, and 10 bases separated the two germline ends. CDR1 is SGHNT and CDR2 is YYREEE in the germline V gene (reference sequence). CDR3 DNA: TGTGCCAGCAGCTTCGGGGGTTCGAGCACAGATACGCAGTATTTT. This codes for CASSFGGSSTDTQYF.

The DNA for the CDR3 is TGTGCCAGCAGGACTAGCTTGGGGACCCAGTACTTC. The encoded protein is CASRTSLGTQYF. The chain carries TRBV6-5 and TRBJ2-5, with 7 bases aligning to TRBD2. The CDR3 has 12 amino acids. J gave up 7 bases and V 6 bases, and 5 bases lay outside the gene matches. Germline V gene sequence: CDR1 MNHEY, CDR2 SVGAGI.

The rearrangement uses TRBV29-1 and TRBJ2-1; D perhaps matches TRBD2 (6 bases). The CDR3 has 14 amino acids. V gave up 4 bases and J gave up 4 bases, with 14 bases separating them. Germline loops: CDR1 SQVTM, CDR2 ANQGSEA. The CDR3: CSVGNGGAYNEQFF. CDR3 bases: TGCAGCGTTGGGAACGGGGGAGCTTACAATGAGCAGTTCTTC.

This chain uses TRBV5-5 with TRBJ1-4; the match to TRBD1 covers 7 bases. This CDR3 has 15 amino acids. The germline V gene encodes CDR1 SGHKS and CDR2 YYEKEE (reference sequence). V shed 5 bases, J shed 5 bases, and the junction held 9 bases outside the gene matches. CDR3 sequence reads: CASRRDRDLNEKLFF. The CDR3 DNA reads TGTGCCAGCAGGCGAGACAGGGACCTGAATGAAAAACTGTTTTTT.

This clone has just one count. The chain couples TRBV7-2 to TRBJ1-2; a possible D gene is TRBD1 (6 bases). V was trimmed by 1 base and J by 4 bases, leaving 10 bases between them. Germline V lookup: CDR1 SGHTA, CDR2 FQGNSA. The CDR3 covers 14 residues. In DNA, the CDR3 is TGTGCCAGCAGCTTAGGGGGGCGGGCCTATGGCTACACCTTC. Residues: CASSLGGRAYGYTF.

The rearrangement joins TRBV19 to TRBJ1-5; 7 nucleotides align to TRBD1. With 7 bases clipped from V and 4 bases from J, the junction kept 7 bases outside the gene matches. Germline lookup yields CDR1 LNHDA and CDR2 SQIVND (reference sequence). The CDR3 consists of 14 residues. This chain's CDR3 is CASNGQVRNQPQHF. The DNA of the CDR3 is TGTGCCAGTAACGGACAGGTGAGGAATCAGCCCCAGCATTTT.

The J gene is TRBJ2-1, the V gene TRBV9; the D gene is possibly TRBD2 (5 bases). Germline V gene sequence: CDR1 SGDLS, CDR2 YYNGEE. This CDR3 has 15 residues. V lost 4 bases and J 8 bases, leaving 19 bases between the germline ends. CDR3 in DNA: TGTGCCAGCAGCTCACAGATCTGGGCGGGCGATGAGCAGTTCTTC. Amino acids: CASSSQIWAGDEQFF.

The chain links TRBV5-1 to TRBJ2-3; 9 bases line up with TRBD2. J was trimmed by 4 bases and V by 5 bases; bases with no gene match: 8. CDR3 length: 15 amino acids. The V gene's germline CDR1 is SGHRS and CDR2 YFSETQ. CDR3 loop: CASRPSGGWADTQYF. DNA of the CDR3: TGCGCCAGCAGGCCCAGCGGGGGGTGGGCAGATACGCAGTATTTT.

The sample holds one count of this clone. The V gene is TRBV5-1, the J gene TRBJ1-5, with 8 bases identical to TRBD1. J lost 7 bases, V lost 0 bases, and 6 bases had no gene match. The CDR3 length is 15 residues. Germline values: CDR1 SGHRS, CDR2 YFSETQ. The CDR3 DNA follows: TGCGCCAGCAGCTTGGAAGGGACAGGCCGACAGCCCCAGCATTTT. Translating it yields CASSLEGTGRQPQHF.

The chain recombines TRBV27 with TRBJ1-1; perhaps TRBD1 as D (5 bases). From germline, CDR1 is MNHEY and CDR2 SMNVEV (reference sequence). This CDR3 has 14 amino acids. Trimming took 6 bases from V and 0 from J, leaving 11 bases between them. The CDR3 loop reads CASSAGRMNTEAFF. For the CDR3, the DNA is TGTGCCAGCAGCGCGGGACGGATGAACACTGAAGCTTTCTTT.

The V gene is TRBV9, the J gene TRBJ1-1, with 9 bases matching TRBD1. Germline assignment: CDR1 SGDLS and CDR2 YYNGEE. The CDR3 loop spans 14 amino acids. V lost 5 bases and J lost 5; bases outside the gene matches: 7. The CDR3 DNA reads TGTGCCAGCAGTGCACAGGGGGCGAGTACTGAAGCTTTCTTT. Encoded protein: CASSAQGASTEAFF.

This CDR3 is CASSVGHYTEAFF. CDR3 bases: TGTGCCAGCAGCGTAGGACATTACACTGAAGCTTTCTTT. V and J are TRBV9 and TRBJ1-1; D unclear. The germline V gene has CDR1 SGDLS and CDR2 YYNGEE. CDR3 length: 13 amino acids. The V and J ends lost 0 bases and 3 bases respectively, with 6 bases between them.